This TCR beta chain comes out of a study of CD8+ T cells in alopecia areata. Extracted RNA was reverse transcribed into cDNA, the sequencing template. TCRdb's copy holds only in-frame clones and misses some; the assay was immunoSEQ multiplex PCR. The data show 110,000 or so clones, with around 58% seen just once and nearly 30% held by the top ten. Treatment noted: oral pan-JAK inhibitor, 5-10 mg twice daily. CDR1 is SEHNR and CDR2 is FQNEAQ in the germline V gene (reference sequence). The length of the CDR3 is 16 residues. V lost 3 bases to trimming and J lost 2 bases, with 16 bases between them. The receptor was derived from a human donor with alopecia areata. Sequencing used CD8+ T cells sorted from blood, obtained at week 4, from a patient treated with tofacitinib. This chain joins TRBV7-9 and TRBJ1-1; D gene ambiguous. The DNA of the CDR3 is TGTGCCAGCAGCTTGGGTGACCCCGACTATAACACTGAAGCTTTCTTT. Its translation is CASSLGDPDYNTEAFF.